This is a list of T cell receptor beta chains from one sample in a study of T cell changes during pregnancy in multiple sclerosis. Produced via immunoSEQ multiplex PCR; TCRdb's table is partial and in-frame only. The table includes 50,000 or so clones, roughly 95% detected once. The sequencing here drew on CD4+ T cells from peripheral blood mononuclear cells, taken in the third trimester of pregnancy. Receptor source: a female donor with multiple sclerosis, enrolled in a pregnancy study. The CDR3 runs from the conserved cysteine through the conserved F or W. A D gene is named only where the DNA matches it firmly. The listing skips clone size in some rows; elsewhere it reads once, few, many or a size class.

clone_size	j_call	v_call	d_call	cdr3_nt	cdr3_aa
NA	TRBJ2-7	TRBV6-5	NA	TGTGCCAGCAGTTCTTGGGGCCCCTACGAGCAGTACTTC	CASSSWGPYEQYF
NA	TRBJ2-7	TRBV4-2	TRBD2	TGTGCCAGCAGCCGAGCGGGAGCGGGTCTTTTCGAGCAGTACTTC	CASSRAGAGLFEQYF
NA	TRBJ2-5	TRBV9	TRBD2	TGTGCCAGCAGCGTAGGACTAGCGGGAGGAATCCAAGAGACCCAGTACTTC	CASSVGLAGGIQETQYF
NA	TRBJ1-4	TRBV7-9	NA	TGTGCCAGCAGCAAACGAATACAGGGATATGAAAAACTGTTTTTT	CASSKRIQGYEKLFF
NA	TRBJ1-5	TRBV19	NA	TGTGCCAGTAGTATGGATCTCGGGCAGGGTAATCAGCCCCAGCATTTT	CASSMDLGQGNQPQHF
NA	TRBJ1-6	TRBV7-2	TRBD1	TGTGCCAGCAGCAGAGACAGGGATATTACACCCCTCCACTTT	CASSRDRDITPLHF
NA	TRBJ2-6	TRBV4-1	NA	TGCGCCAGCAGCCAAGTGATCGGGGCTGGGGCCAACGTCCTGACTTTC	CASSQVIGAGANVLTF
NA	TRBJ1-6	TRBV7-2	NA	TGTGCCAGCAGCTTAGTCGCAAGAGGTTCACCCCTCCACTTT	CASSLVARGSPLHF
once	TRBJ2-7	TRBV15	TRBD1	TGTGCCACCAGCAGGGACACGTTGGGACAGGCAACCTACGAGCAGTACTTC	CATSRDTLGQATYEQYF
NA	TRBJ2-7	TRBV9	TRBD2	TGTGCCAGCAGCGGACTAGCGGGATCCTACGAGCAGTACTTC	CASSGLAGSYEQYF
NA	TRBJ1-1	TRBV18	NA	TGTGCCAGCTCACCCACCAGGTCGATCCCCCGGGAAAACACTGAAGCTTTCTTT	CASSPTRSIPRENTEAFF
NA	TRBJ2-1	TRBV6-5	NA	TGTGCCAGCAGTTACTTTCCCGGGGTCACGGGAGAGCAGTTCTTC	CASSYFPGVTGEQFF
NA	TRBJ2-7	TRBV18	NA	TGTGCCAGCTCACCAGGGCAGGGGCTCTACGAGCAGTACTTC	CASSPGQGLYEQYF
NA	TRBJ2-7	TRBV6-5	NA	TGTGCCAGCAGTTTGGGCGGGGCGCCGACTCCTTTCGAGCAGTACTTC	CASSLGGAPTPFEQYF
NA	TRBJ1-4	TRBV2	NA	TGTGCCAGCAGTGAAGCGCTTCAGGGTTATGAAAAACTGTTTTTT	CASSEALQGYEKLFF
NA	TRBJ2-1	TRBV7-9	NA	TGTGCCAGCAGCTTAGACAGGTACAATGAGCAGTTCTTC	CASSLDRYNEQFF
NA	TRBJ2-3	TRBV7-2	NA	TGTGCCAGCAGCTTAGCGGGGACTAGCACAGATACGCAGTATTTT	CASSLAGTSTDTQYF
NA	TRBJ1-6	TRBV6-5	NA	TGTGCCAGCAGCGACAGGTTTAATTCACCCCTCCACTTT	CASSDRFNSPLHF
NA	TRBJ1-1	TRBV11-3	TRBD1	TGTGCCAGCAGCTTAGGCCAGGGGGCTGCAGGGGAAGCTTTCTTT	CASSLGQGAAGEAFF
NA	TRBJ2-5	TRBV11-2	NA	TGTGCCAGCAGCTTCATCGGCGGGGAGACCCAGTACTTC	CASSFIGGETQYF